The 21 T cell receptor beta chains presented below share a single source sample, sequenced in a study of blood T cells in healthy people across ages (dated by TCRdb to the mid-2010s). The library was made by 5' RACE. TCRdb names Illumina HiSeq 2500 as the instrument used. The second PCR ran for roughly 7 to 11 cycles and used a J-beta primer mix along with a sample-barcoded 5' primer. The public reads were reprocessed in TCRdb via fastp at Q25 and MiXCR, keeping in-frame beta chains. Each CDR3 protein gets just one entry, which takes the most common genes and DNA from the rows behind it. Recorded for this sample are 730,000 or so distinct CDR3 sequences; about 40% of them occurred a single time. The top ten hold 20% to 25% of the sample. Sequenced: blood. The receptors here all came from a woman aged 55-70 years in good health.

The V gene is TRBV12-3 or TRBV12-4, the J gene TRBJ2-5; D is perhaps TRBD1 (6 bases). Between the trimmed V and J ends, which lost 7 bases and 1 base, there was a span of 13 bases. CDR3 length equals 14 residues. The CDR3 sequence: CASTRQDTQETQYF. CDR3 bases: TGTGCCAGCACAAGACAGGACACCCAAGAGACCCAGTACTTC.

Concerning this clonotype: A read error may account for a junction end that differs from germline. The CDR3 loop reads CASSVSGLNAEAFF. CDR3 in DNA: TGCGCCAGCAGCGTGTCAGGCCTGAACGCTGAAGCTTTCTTT. The rearrangement joins TRBV5-1 to TRBJ1-1; D uncertain. This CDR3 spans 14 amino acids. CDR1 and CDR2 from the germline V gene are SGHRS and YFSETQ.

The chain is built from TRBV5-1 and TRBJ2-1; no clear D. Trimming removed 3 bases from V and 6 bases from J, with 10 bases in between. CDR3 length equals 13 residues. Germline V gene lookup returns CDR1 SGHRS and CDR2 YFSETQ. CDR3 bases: TGCGCCAGCAGCTCCAATTATCTCAATGAGCAGTTCTTC. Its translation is CASSSNYLNEQFF.

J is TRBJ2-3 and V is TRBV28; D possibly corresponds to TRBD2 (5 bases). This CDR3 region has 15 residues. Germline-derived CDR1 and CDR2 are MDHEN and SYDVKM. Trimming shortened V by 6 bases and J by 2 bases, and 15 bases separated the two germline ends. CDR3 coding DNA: TGTGCCAGCAGCCCCCAGCGGATTGTCACAGATACGCAGTATTTT. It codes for CASSPQRIVTDTQYF.

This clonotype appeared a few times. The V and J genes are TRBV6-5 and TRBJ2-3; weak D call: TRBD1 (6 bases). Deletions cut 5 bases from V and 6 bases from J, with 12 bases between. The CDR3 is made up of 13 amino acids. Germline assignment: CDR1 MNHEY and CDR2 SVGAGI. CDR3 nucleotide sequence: TGTGCCAGCAGTACGTACAGGGAGGATACGCAGTATTTT. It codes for CASSTYREDTQYF.

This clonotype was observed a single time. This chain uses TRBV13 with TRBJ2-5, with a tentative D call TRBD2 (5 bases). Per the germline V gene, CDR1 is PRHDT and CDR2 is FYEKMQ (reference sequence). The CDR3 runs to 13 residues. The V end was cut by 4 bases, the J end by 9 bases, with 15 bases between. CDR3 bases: TGTGCCAGCAGCTCCGCCCAAGAGGAGGCCCAGTACTTC. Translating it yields CASSSAQEEAQYF.

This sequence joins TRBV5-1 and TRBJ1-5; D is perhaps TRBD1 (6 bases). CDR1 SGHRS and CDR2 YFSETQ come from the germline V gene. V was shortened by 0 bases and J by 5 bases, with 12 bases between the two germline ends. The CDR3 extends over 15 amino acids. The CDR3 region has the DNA TGCGCCAGCAGCTTGGACTCAGGGGCCCATCAGCCCCAGCATTTT. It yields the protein CASSLDSGAHQPQHF.

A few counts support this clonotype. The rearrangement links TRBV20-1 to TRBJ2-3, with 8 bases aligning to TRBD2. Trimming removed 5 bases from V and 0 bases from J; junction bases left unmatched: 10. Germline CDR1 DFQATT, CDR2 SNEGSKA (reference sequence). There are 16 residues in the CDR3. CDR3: CSAEDIAGKSTDTQYF. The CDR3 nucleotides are TGCAGTGCTGAAGACATAGCGGGAAAAAGCACAGATACGCAGTATTTT.

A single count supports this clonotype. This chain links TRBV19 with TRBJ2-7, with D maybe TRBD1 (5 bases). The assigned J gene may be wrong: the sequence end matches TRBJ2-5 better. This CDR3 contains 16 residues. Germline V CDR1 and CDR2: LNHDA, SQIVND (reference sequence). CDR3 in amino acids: CASSTALTASAETQYF. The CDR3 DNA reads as TGTGCCAGTAGTACAGCCTTGACAGCTTCGGCCGAGACCCAGTACTTC.

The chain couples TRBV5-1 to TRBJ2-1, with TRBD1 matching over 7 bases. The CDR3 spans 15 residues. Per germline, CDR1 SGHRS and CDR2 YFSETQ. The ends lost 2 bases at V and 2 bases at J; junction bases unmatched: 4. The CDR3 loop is CASSFTGEPYNEQFF. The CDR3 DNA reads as TGCGCCAGCAGCTTCACAGGGGAACCCTACAATGAGCAGTTCTTC.

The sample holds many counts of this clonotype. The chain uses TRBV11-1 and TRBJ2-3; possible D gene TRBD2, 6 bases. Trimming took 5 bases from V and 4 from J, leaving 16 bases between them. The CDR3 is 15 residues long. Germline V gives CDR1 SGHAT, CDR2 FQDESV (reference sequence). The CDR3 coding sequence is TGTGCCAGCAGCCGGGAGCCGAGTGTGGCAGATACGCAGTATTTT. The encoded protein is CASSREPSVADTQYF.

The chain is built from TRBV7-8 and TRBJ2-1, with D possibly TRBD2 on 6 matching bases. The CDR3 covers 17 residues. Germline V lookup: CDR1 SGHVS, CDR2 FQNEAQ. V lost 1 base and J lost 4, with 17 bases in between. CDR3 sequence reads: CASSLGGGAVYYNEQFF. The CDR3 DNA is TGTGCCAGCAGCTTAGGGGGCGGGGCAGTTTATTACAATGAGCAGTTCTTC.

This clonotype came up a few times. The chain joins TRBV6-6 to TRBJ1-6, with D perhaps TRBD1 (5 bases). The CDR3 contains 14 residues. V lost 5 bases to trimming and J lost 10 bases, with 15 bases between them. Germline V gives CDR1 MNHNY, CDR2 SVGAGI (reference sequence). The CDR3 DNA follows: TGTGCCAGCAGTAAGGCGACAGAGGGATCACCCCTCCACTTT. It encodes CASSKATEGSPLHF.

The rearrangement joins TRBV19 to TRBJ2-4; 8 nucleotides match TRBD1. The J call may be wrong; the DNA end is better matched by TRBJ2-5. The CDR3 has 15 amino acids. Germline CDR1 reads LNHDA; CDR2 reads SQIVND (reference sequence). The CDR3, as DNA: TGTGCCAGTAGTATAACAGGGGGAGAGGAAGAGACCCAGTACTTC. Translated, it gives CASSITGGEEETQYF.

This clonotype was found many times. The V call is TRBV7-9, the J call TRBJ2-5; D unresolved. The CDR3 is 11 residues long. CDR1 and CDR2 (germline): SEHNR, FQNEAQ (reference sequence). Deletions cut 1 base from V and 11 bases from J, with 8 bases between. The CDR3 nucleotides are TGTGCCAGCAGCTTAGATTTGGAGCAGTACTTC. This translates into CASSLDLEQYF.

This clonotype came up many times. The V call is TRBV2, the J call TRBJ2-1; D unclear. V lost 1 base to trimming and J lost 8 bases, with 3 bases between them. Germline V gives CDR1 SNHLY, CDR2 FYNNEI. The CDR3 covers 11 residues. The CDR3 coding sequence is TGTGCCAGCAGTGAAGGTGATGAGCAGTTCTTC. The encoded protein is CASSEGDEQFF. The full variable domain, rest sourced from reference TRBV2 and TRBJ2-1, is EPEVTQTPSHQVTQMGQEVILRCVPISNHLYFYWYRQILGQKVEFLVSFYNNEISEKSEIFDDQFSVERPDGSNFTLKIRSTKLEDSAMYFCASSEGDEQFFGPGTRLTVL.

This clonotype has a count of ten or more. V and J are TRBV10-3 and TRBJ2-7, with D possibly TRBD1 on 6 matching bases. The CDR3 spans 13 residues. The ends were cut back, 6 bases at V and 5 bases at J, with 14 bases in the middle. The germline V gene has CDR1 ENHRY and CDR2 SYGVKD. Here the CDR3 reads CAIRTTGSDEQYF. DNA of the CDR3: TGTGCCATCAGGACGACAGGTTCCGACGAGCAGTACTTC.

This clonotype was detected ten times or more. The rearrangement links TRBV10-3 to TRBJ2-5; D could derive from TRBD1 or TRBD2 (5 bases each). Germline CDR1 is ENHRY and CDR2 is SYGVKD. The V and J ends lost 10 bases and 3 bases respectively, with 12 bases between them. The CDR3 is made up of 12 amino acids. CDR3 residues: CATGTGEETQYF. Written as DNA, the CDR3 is TGTGCCACGGGGACGGGCGAAGAGACCCAGTACTTC.

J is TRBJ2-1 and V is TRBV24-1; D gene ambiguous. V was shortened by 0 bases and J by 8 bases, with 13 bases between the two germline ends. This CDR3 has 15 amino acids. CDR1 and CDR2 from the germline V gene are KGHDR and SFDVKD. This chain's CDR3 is CATSDLQPLVDEQFF. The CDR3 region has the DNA TGTGCCACCAGTGATTTGCAACCCTTAGTCGATGAGCAGTTCTTC.

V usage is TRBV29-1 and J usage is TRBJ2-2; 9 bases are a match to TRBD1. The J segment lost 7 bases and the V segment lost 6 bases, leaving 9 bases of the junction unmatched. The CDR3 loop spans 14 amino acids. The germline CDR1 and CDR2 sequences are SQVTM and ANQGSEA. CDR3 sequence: CSVVSGQGYGELFF. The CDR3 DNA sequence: TGCAGCGTAGTGTCGGGACAGGGATACGGGGAGCTGTTTTTT.

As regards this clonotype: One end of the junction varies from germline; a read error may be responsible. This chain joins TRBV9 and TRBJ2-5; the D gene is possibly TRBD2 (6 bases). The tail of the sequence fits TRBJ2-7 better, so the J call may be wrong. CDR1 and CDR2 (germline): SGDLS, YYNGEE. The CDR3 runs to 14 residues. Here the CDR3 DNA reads TGTGTCAGCAGCACCGGGACTCTCTCCTACGAGCAGTACTTC. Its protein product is CVSSTGTLSYEQYF.